These 15 T cell receptor beta chains originate from one sample sequenced in a study of neoadjuvant anti-PD-1 for oral cavity cancer. Libraries were prepared by immunoSEQ multiplex PCR; TCRdb keeps only in-frame clonotypes and omits some of them. The sample comprises about 14,000 clones, roughly two fifths of which are singletons, and around 40% rests with the top ten. Time point specified: after neoadjuvant nivolumab, at surgical resection. The specimen was tumor tissue, collected after nivolumab (anti-PD-1) treatment. These TCRs come from a person aged 40 to 85 with oral cavity squamous cell carcinoma.

CDR3 loop: CASSKGLALAEAFF. The CDR3 DNA reads as TGTGCCAGCAGCAAAGGGCTAGCCCTTGCTGAAGCTTTCTTT. This chain uses TRBV7-9 with TRBJ1-1, with D unresolved. This CDR3 comprises 14 residues. The V end lost 5 bases, the J end lost 6 bases, and 16 bases lay between the germline ends. Looked up from germline, CDR1 is SEHNR and CDR2 is FQNEAQ (reference sequence).

This CDR3 is CASSQEAGLNTEAFF. The CDR3 DNA reads as TGCGCCAGCAGCCAAGAGGCAGGGCTGAACACTGAAGCTTTCTTT. The chain employs TRBV4-3 and TRBJ1-1, with D possibly matching TRBD1 (5 bases). V gave up 0 bases and J gave up 0 bases, with 8 bases separating them. Germline lookup yields CDR1 LGHNA and CDR2 YSLEER. The CDR3 is made up of 15 amino acids.

The V and J genes are TRBV27 and TRBJ2-6; 7 bases are a match to TRBD1. CDR1 MNHEY and CDR2 SMNVEV come from the germline V gene (reference sequence). V lost 4 bases, J lost 12 bases, and 12 bases stayed unmatched. CDR3 size: 15 residues. This CDR3 reads CASSSRTGTALVLTF. CDR3 in DNA: TGTGCCAGCAGTTCGCGCACCGGGACAGCCCTCGTCCTGACTTTC.

The CDR3 DNA is TGTGCCAGTAGTTTCAGCAACTACGAGCAGTACTTC. Its translation is CASSFSNYEQYF. V usage is TRBV19 and J usage is TRBJ2-7; D uncertain. Looked up from germline, CDR1 is LNHDA and CDR2 is SQIVND (reference sequence). V was cut by 5 bases and J by 3 bases, with 8 bases left in between. The CDR3 length is 12 residues.

The rearrangement links TRBV4-2 to TRBJ2-2, with TRBD2 matching 12 bases. J gave up 2 bases and V 1 base, and 11 bases lay outside the gene matches. The CDR3 has 20 amino acids. The germline V gene encodes CDR1 LGHNA and CDR2 YNFKEQ. CDR3 sequence (DNA): TGTGCCAGCAGCCAAGTCACTAGCGGGGGGCTCGACCTTAACACCGGGGAGCTGTTTTTT. It specifies CASSQVTSGGLDLNTGELFF.

The V gene is TRBV30, the J gene TRBJ2-1; a weak D match, TRBD2 (6 bases). With 0 bases removed from V and 10 bases from J, the gap between germline ends came to 19 bases. In germline, CDR1 is GTSNPN, CDR2 SVGIG (reference sequence). The CDR3 is 15 residues long. The CDR3 sequence is CAWSVLGLSSREQFF. In DNA, the CDR3 is TGTGCCTGGAGTGTACTGGGACTGTCTTCAAGGGAGCAGTTCTTC.

In nucleotides, the CDR3 is TGTGCCATACAACAAGTCATGTATAATTCACCCCTCCACTTT. This codes for CAIQQVMYNSPLHF. The chain employs TRBV10-3 and TRBJ1-6, with D unclear. Trimming pared 9 bases from V and 4 bases from J, leaving 13 bases between. The germline CDR1 and CDR2 sequences are ENHRY and SYGVKD. This CDR3 contains 14 residues.

The table lists this clone with a few counts. V is TRBV5-4 and J is TRBJ1-1; no firm D call. The CDR3 loop spans 13 amino acids. Germline CDR1 SGHNT, CDR2 YYREEE (reference sequence). Trimming removed 0 bases from V and 3 bases from J, with 6 bases in between. The CDR3 spells CASSLAVDTEAFF. CDR3 bases: TGTGCCAGCAGCTTGGCAGTAGACACTGAAGCTTTCTTT. Looking up the rest from reference TRBV5-4 and TRBJ1-1 gives the full variable domain: ETGVTQSPTHLIKTRGQQVTLRCSSQSGHNTVSWYQQALGQGPQFIFQYYREEENGRGNFPPRFSGLQFPNYSSELNVNALELDDSALYLCASSLAVDTEAFFGQGTRLTVV.

This clone was seen only a few times. The rearrangement uses TRBV10-1 and TRBJ2-5; tentative D call: TRBD1 (5 bases). The CDR3 is 14 amino acids. CDR1 and CDR2 (germline): WNHNN, SYGVQD (reference sequence). The V and J ends lost 3 bases and 2 bases respectively, with 10 bases between them. CDR3 nucleotide sequence: TGCGCCAGCAGTGAACAGGACGGGCAAGAGACCCAGTACTTC. Translated, it gives CASSEQDGQETQYF.

The chain joins TRBV2 to TRBJ1-2; D possibly corresponds to TRBD1 (6 bases). The CDR3 has 15 amino acids. With 5 bases removed from V and 7 bases from J, the gap between germline ends came to 20 bases. The V gene's germline CDR1 is SNHLY and CDR2 FYNNEI. The CDR3 DNA follows: TGTGCCAGCAGTCCTCCTCCACAGGGATTGGGTGGCTACACCTTC. This codes for CASSPPPQGLGGYTF.

The J gene is TRBJ1-5, the V gene TRBV6-5, with 10 bases matching TRBD1. This CDR3 is built from 16 residues. J lost 2 bases, V lost 4 bases, and 5 bases had no gene match. Germline assignment: CDR1 MNHEY and CDR2 SVGAGI. CDR3 nucleotide sequence: TGTGCCAGCAGTTCGACAGGGGGCAGGGGCAATCAGCCCCAGCATTTT. Translation gives CASSSTGGRGNQPQHF.

This rearrangement joins TRBV15 to TRBJ2-7, with D possibly matching TRBD1 (6 bases). Looked up from germline, CDR1 is LNHNV and CDR2 is YYDKDF (reference sequence). CDR3 length equals 13 residues. Between the trimmed V and J ends, which lost 1 base and 6 bases, there was a span of 10 bases. DNA of the CDR3: TGTGCCACCAGCAGAGGAGGGGGAGTCGAGCAGTACTTC. This codes for CATSRGGGVEQYF. Full variable domain (missing parts from reference TRBV15 and TRBJ2-7): DAMVIQNPRYQVTQFGKPVTLSCSQTLNHNVMYWYQQKSSQAPKLLFHYYDKDFNNEADTPDNFQSRRPNTSFCFLDIRSPGLGDTAMYLCATSRGGGVEQYFGPGTRLTVT.

This rearrangement joins TRBV2 to TRBJ2-1, with no clear D. CDR3 length: 11 residues. Trimming took off 10 bases at V and 4 bases at J, with 8 bases between the two ends. The germline CDR1 and CDR2 sequences are SNHLY and FYNNEI. CDR3 residues: CAIDEYNEQFF. The CDR3 nucleotides read TGTGCCATAGACGAGTACAATGAGCAGTTCTTC.

This clone was counted between two and nine times. The chain combines TRBV28 with TRBJ1-3; D is unclear. CDR1 MDHEN and CDR2 SYDVKM come from the germline V gene. V lost 5 bases, J lost 2 bases, and 22 bases lay in between. The length of the CDR3 is 18 residues. CDR3: CASSPSGGGGLAGNTIYF. In nucleotides, the CDR3 is TGTGCCAGCAGTCCCTCCGGAGGCGGAGGGTTGGCTGGAAACACCATATATTTT. The variable domain in full, completed from reference TRBV28 and TRBJ1-3, reads DVKVTQSSRYLVKRTGEKVFLECVQDMDHENMFWYRQDPGLGLRLIYFSYDVKMKEKGDIPEGYSVSREKKERFSLILESASTNQTSMYLCASSPSGGGGLAGNTIYFGEGSWLTVV.

This clone was picked up many times. The J gene is TRBJ1-4, the V gene TRBV7-9; the D gene is possibly TRBD1 (5 bases). The CDR3 length is 15 residues. Germline CDR1 SEHNR, CDR2 FQNEAQ (reference sequence). V was shortened by 5 bases and J by 8 bases, with 18 bases between the two germline ends. CDR3 sequence (DNA): TGTGCCAGCAGCAAAAGAGGAGGGGCTGAGGAAAAACTGTTTTTT. Amino acids: CASSKRGGAEEKLFF. Supplemented by reference TRBV7-9 and TRBJ1-4, the full variable domain reads DTGVSQNPRHKITKRGQNVTFRCDPISEHNRLYWYRQTLGQGPEFLTYFQNEAQLEKSRLLSDRFSAERPKGSFSTLEIQRTEQGDSAMYLCASSKRGGAEEKLFFGSGTQLSVL.